This TCR beta chain was observed in a study of CD8 T cells in ankylosing spondylitis. Study observations and caveats: Made up of fewer than ten highly homologous variants, a TCR beta motif appeared characteristic of ankylosing spondylitis blood.

V was clipped by 8 bases and J by 8 bases; unmatched bases: 12. The CDR3 length is 14 residues. Construction of TCR beta libraries was performed using quantitative 5'-RACE with molecular barcodes. TCRdb called the 5' RACE reads again in MiXCR, with one record for every CDR3 protein. The sample includes some 200,000 distinct CDR3 sequences, 9.5% to 15% of them seen just once. This clonotype was detected only a few times. Its specificity is unknown. This receptor was obtained from a male donor with ankylosing spondylitis or in good health (not recorded which). What was sequenced was blood, either unsorted or a sorted T cell fraction (not recorded which). The chain uses TRBV12-3 or TRBV12-4 and TRBJ1-1; TRBD1 agrees at 9 bases. The CDR3 DNA reads TGTGCCAGCCGATTGACAGGGGGGATGAGCGAAGCTTTCTTT. Protein: CASRLTGGMSEAFF.